This TCR beta chain originates from a study of T cells in Graves' hyperthyroidism and ophthalmopathy. Each ophthalmopathy patient scored at least 3 on the Clinical Activity Score and at least 4 on NOSPECS grade, with duration under 3 months. What was amplified from RNA transcripts were TCR beta CDR3 regions. First-round RT-PCR of the TCR CDR3 relied on the HTBI primer set. TCRdb re-derived calls from the multiplex PCR reads in MiXCR, one entry per CDR3 protein. The data hold about 640,000 distinct CDR3 sequences, with under 25% observed a single time. This clonotype was detected only a few times. Its antigen is unidentified. Whole-study findings and limits: Ophthalmopathy cases were set apart from stable hyperthyroidism by a 13 V-J model. The majority of expanded thyroid clonotypes above 0.001 also appeared in blood.

The germline V gene has CDR1 GTSNPN and CDR2 SVGIG (reference sequence). This CDR3 has 14 residues. The V gene lost 1 base and the J gene lost 4 bases, with 13 bases spanning the gap. The sequencing sample was made of blood. The sequence derives from a man in his thirties or forties with Graves' ophthalmopathy. V gene TRBV30 combines with J gene TRBJ1-1, with D possibly being TRBD1 (6 bases). DNA for the CDR3: TGTGCCTGGAGTGGCAACCTCAGGGGCACTGAAGCTTTCTTT. Translated: CAWSGNLRGTEAFF.